A selection of T cell receptor beta chains follows, all from one sample in a study of blood T cells in healthy people across ages. TCRdb reprocessed the 5' RACE reads via MiXCR and lists one record per CDR3 protein. The sample lists over 550,000 distinct CDR3 sequences; about 30% were seen once. Specimen: blood. Receptors originate from a woman of 80 years or more in good health. The CDR3 runs from the conserved cysteine through the conserved F or W.

CDR3 protein: CASSPRRLMNTEAFF; J gene: TRBJ1-1; V gene: TRBV6-5
CDR3 protein: CASSSGGVDYGYTF; J gene: TRBJ1-2; V gene: TRBV12-3/TRBV12-4
CDR3 protein: CSVTGLAISSYNEQFF; J gene: TRBJ2-1; V gene: TRBV29-1
CDR3 protein: CSALRTSGRPSYEQYF; J gene: TRBJ2-7; V gene: TRBV20-1
CDR3 protein: CASSLTSQGLEETQYF; J gene: TRBJ2-5; V gene: TRBV7-3
CDR3 protein: CASSPPGGSNEQFF; J gene: TRBJ2-1; V gene: TRBV18
CDR3 protein: CASFVGAGEQYF; J gene: .; V gene: TRBV6-1
CDR3 protein: CSARLQAANTEAFF; J gene: TRBJ1-1; V gene: TRBV20-1
CDR3 protein: CASSLDRAAEQFF; J gene: TRBJ2-1; V gene: TRBV5-1
CDR3 protein: CASRQSHGQGGSPLHF; J gene: TRBJ1-6; V gene: TRBV6-6
CDR3 protein: CASSRRASGGTDTQYF; J gene: TRBJ2-3; V gene: TRBV19
CDR3 protein: CSAGLSPYEQYF; J gene: TRBJ2-7; V gene: TRBV20-1
CDR3 protein: CSAGGGQGGGYTF; J gene: TRBJ1-2; V gene: TRBV20-1
CDR3 protein: CAWSGTGLNEKLFF; J gene: TRBJ1-4; V gene: TRBV30
CDR3 protein: CASSSGEGSDAQYF; J gene: TRBJ2-3; V gene: TRBV12-3/TRBV12-4
CDR3 protein: CASSERQGVSTDTQYF; J gene: TRBJ2-3; V gene: TRBV2
CDR3 protein: CATSRDPGRAGGNTIYF; J gene: TRBJ1-3; V gene: TRBV15
CDR3 protein: CASSLTGVSNTF; J gene: TRBJ1-2; V gene: TRBV28
CDR3 protein: CASSEAEGGRGDTDTQYF; J gene: TRBJ2-3; V gene: TRBV2
CDR3 protein: CAWQGQPDTEAFF; J gene: TRBJ1-1; V gene: TRBV30
CDR3 protein: CSALAGGPGYAQFF; J gene: TRBJ2-1; V gene: TRBV20-1
CDR3 protein: CSARDGHGYNEQFF; J gene: TRBJ2-1; V gene: TRBV20-1
CDR3 protein: CASSQGDPGLAGIHNEQFF; J gene: TRBJ2-1; V gene: TRBV4-2
CDR3 protein: CASSDTSNTEAFF; J gene: TRBJ1-1; V gene: TRBV6-1
CDR3 protein: CRASGDIYGYTF; J gene: TRBJ1-2; V gene: TRBV20-1